The 13 T cell receptor beta chains in this list originate from one sample, sequenced in a study of CD8+ T cells in alopecia areata. Once RNA had been extracted, it was reverse transcribed into cDNA to act as the sequencing template. Sequencing was performed with immunoSEQ multiplex PCR; in TCRdb, only in-frame clones are kept and a portion is missing. The sample has 150,000 or so clones, just over 65% seen once. Sequencing was performed on CD8+ T cells sorted from blood, taken at week 0. The receptors were sampled from a human donor with alopecia areata.

The chain uses TRBV11-2 and TRBJ2-3, with D hard to call. Trimming took 5 bases from V and 2 from J, leaving 17 bases between them. The CDR3 totals 16 residues. In germline, CDR1 is SGHAT, CDR2 FQNNGV. Here the CDR3 DNA reads TGTGCCAGCAGCCTAGGTCTGGTCCCCCCCACAGATACGCAGTATTTT. Translated, it gives CASSLGLVPPTDTQYF.

This chain links TRBV7-8 with TRBJ2-1; maybe TRBD1 (6 bases). This CDR3 has 21 amino acids. The germline V and J ends were trimmed by 2 bases and 0 bases, with 26 bases remaining between them. Germline V lookup: CDR1 SGHVS, CDR2 FQNEAQ. CDR3 sequence (DNA): TGTGCCAGCAGCTTAAGTTTGCCCAGCCAGGGGCTATGGTTCTCCTACAATGAGCAGTTCTTC. Its protein product is CASSLSLPSQGLWFSYNEQFF. The whole variable domain, filled in from reference TRBV7-8 and TRBJ2-1, reads GAGVSQSPRYKVAKRGQDVALRCDPISGHVSLFWYQQALGQGPEFLTYFQNEAQLDKSGLPSDRFFAERPEGSVSTLKIQRTQQEDSAVYLCASSLSLPSQGLWFSYNEQFFGPGTRLTVL.

The J gene is TRBJ2-1, the V gene TRBV27, with TRBD2 matching over 8 bases. V lost 8 bases and J lost 7; bases outside the gene matches: 7. Germline CDR1 reads MNHEY; CDR2 reads SMNVEV (reference sequence). The length of the CDR3 is 13 residues. The CDR3 here is CASAPRLANEQFF. The CDR3 region has the DNA TGTGCCAGCGCACCCAGACTAGCGAATGAGCAGTTCTTC.

This sequence joins TRBV7-9 and TRBJ2-1; 14 bases agree with TRBD2. This CDR3 is 17 amino acids long. Losses at the gene ends were 4 bases for V and 8 bases for J; bases not matched to a gene: 10. Germline CDR1 SEHNR, CDR2 FQNEAQ (reference sequence). CDR3 bases: TGTGCCAGCAGCTCCAAACCGGGACTAGCGGGGGTTGATGAGCAGTTCTTC. Protein: CASSSKPGLAGVDEQFF.

The chain employs TRBV7-9 and TRBJ2-1; 7 bases are shared with TRBD1. V shed 5 bases, J shed 3 bases, and the junction held 10 bases outside the gene matches. Per the germline V gene, CDR1 is SEHNR and CDR2 is FQNEAQ (reference sequence). The CDR3 covers 16 residues. The DNA for the CDR3 is TGTGCCAGCAGCCCCAGACAGGGTCCCTACTACAATGAGCAGTTCTTC. This translates into CASSPRQGPYYNEQFF.

This clone was seen more than once but under ten times. This chain joins TRBV28 and TRBJ1-6; D not certain. The germline V gene encodes CDR1 MDHEN and CDR2 SYDVKM. The CDR3 totals 11 residues. V shed 3 bases and J shed 10 bases, with 4 bases lying between them. The CDR3 reads CASSFESPLHF. The DNA for the CDR3 is TGTGCCAGCAGTTTTGAATCACCCCTCCACTTT.

The chain links TRBV7-2 to TRBJ1-5; 7 nucleotides match TRBD1. CDR3 size: 16 residues. Germline assignment: CDR1 SGHTA and CDR2 FQGNSA. Trimming cost V 1 base and J 5 bases; bases outside gene matches: 8. CDR3 sequence: CASSLGEKTGYQPQHF. In nucleotides, the CDR3 is TGTGCCAGCAGCTTAGGGGAAAAGACAGGGTATCAGCCCCAGCATTTT.

The chain has TRBV27 and TRBJ2-6, with a weak D call TRBD1 (5 bases). The length of the CDR3 is 16 residues. Germline lookup yields CDR1 MNHEY and CDR2 SMNVEV (reference sequence). V lost 0 bases and J lost 0, with 6 bases in between. In DNA form, the CDR3 reads TGTGCCAGCAGTTTATCAACAGGCTCTGGGGCCAACGTCCTGACTTTC. It yields the protein CASSLSTGSGANVLTF. Filled out from reference TRBV27 and TRBJ2-6, the complete variable domain reads EAQVTQNPRYLITVTGKKLTVTCSQNMNHEYMSWYRQDPGLGLRQIYYSMNVEVTDKGDVPEGYKVSRKEKRNFPLILESPSPNQTSLYFCASSLSTGSGANVLTFGAGSRLTVL.

V gene TRBV13 combines with J gene TRBJ2-5; D gene unclear. The CDR3 is 13 amino acids. Per germline, CDR1 PRHDT and CDR2 FYEKMQ (reference sequence). The V end lost 4 bases, the J end lost 2 bases, and 8 bases lay between the germline ends. The CDR3 region has the DNA TGTGCCAGCAGCTCGGACCCACAAGAGACCCAGTACTTC. Its translation is CASSSDPQETQYF.

The chain joins TRBV7-9 to TRBJ2-7, with a tentative D call TRBD1 (6 bases). The germline CDR1 and CDR2 sequences are SEHNR and FQNEAQ (reference sequence). There are 16 residues in the CDR3. Trimming left V 5 bases short and J 1 base short, with 18 bases between. The CDR3 DNA is TGTGCCAGCAGCCCGAAACAGGGATACTATTCCTACGAGCAGTACTTC. As protein: CASSPKQGYYSYEQYF.

This sequence joins TRBV27 and TRBJ1-6; 9 bases match TRBD1. Germline CDR1 reads MNHEY; CDR2 reads SMNVEV (reference sequence). Trimming removed 3 bases from V and 7 bases from J; junction bases left unmatched: 10. The CDR3 runs to 17 residues. The CDR3, as DNA: TGTGCCAGCAGTTTGGGACAGGGTTTGGAGGGGAATTCACCCCTCCACTTT. Protein product: CASSLGQGLEGNSPLHF.

The chain has TRBV27 and TRBJ1-5, with TRBD1 as a possible D gene (6 bases). The V and J ends lost 4 bases and 1 base respectively, with 11 bases between them. The germline V gene encodes CDR1 MNHEY and CDR2 SMNVEV (reference sequence). There are 15 residues in the CDR3. The CDR3 sequence is CASSSGTPSNQPQHF. As DNA, the CDR3 is TGTGCCAGCAGTTCCGGGACACCGAGCAATCAGCCCCAGCATTTT.

This clone was seen at least ten times. J is TRBJ2-1 and V is TRBV12-5; perhaps TRBD2 as D (5 bases). Trimming removed 4 bases at V and 9 bases at J, with 10 bases between. The germline gives CDR1 LGHNT, CDR2 FRNRAP. The CDR3 extends over 12 amino acids. The chain's CDR3 is CASGSGSGEQFF. The CDR3 DNA sequence: TGTGCTAGTGGTTCGGGGTCGGGTGAGCAGTTCTTC.